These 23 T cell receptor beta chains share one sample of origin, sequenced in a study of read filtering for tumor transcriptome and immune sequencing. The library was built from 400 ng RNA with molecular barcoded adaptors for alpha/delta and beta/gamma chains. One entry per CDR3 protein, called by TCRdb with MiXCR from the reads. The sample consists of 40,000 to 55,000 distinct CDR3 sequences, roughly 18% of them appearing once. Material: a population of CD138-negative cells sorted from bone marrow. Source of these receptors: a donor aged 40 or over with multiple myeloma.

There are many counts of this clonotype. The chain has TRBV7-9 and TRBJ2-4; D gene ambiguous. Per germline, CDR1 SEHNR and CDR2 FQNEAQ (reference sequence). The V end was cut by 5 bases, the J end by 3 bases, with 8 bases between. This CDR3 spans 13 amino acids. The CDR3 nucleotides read TGTGCCAGCAGCCTCCTCGGCAAAAACATTCAGTACTTC. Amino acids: CASSLLGKNIQYF.

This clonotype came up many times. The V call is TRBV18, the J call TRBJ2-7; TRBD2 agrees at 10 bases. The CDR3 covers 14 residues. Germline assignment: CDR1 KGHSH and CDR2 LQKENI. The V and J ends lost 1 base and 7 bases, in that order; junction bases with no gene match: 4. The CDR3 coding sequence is TGTGCCAGCTCACCACAGCGGGAGGGTTATGAGCAGTACTTC. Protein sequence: CASSPQREGYEQYF.

CDR3 nucleotide sequence: TGTGCCAGCAGCTTGAGGGGAATTGAGGCCTACGAGCAGTACTTC. Amino acids: CASSLRGIEAYEQYF. V and J are TRBV5-5 and TRBJ2-7; weak D call: TRBD1 (5 bases). Germline V gene sequence: CDR1 SGHKS, CDR2 YYEKEE (reference sequence). The CDR3 contains 15 residues. V was clipped by 1 base and J by 2 bases, with 13 bases between them.

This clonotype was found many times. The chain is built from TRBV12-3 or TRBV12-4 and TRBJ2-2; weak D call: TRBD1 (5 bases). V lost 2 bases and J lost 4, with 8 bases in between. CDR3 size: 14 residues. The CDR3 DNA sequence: TGTGCCAGCAGTTTACGACAGTCCACCGGGGAGCTGTTTTTT. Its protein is CASSLRQSTGELFF.

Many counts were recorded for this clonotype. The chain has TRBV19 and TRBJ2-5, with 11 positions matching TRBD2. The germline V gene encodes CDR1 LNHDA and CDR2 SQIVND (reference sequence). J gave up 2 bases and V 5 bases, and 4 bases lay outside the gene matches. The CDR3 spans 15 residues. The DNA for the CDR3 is TGTGCCAGTAGTGGATTAGCGGGAGGGCAAGAGACCCAGTACTTC. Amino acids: CASSGLAGGQETQYF.

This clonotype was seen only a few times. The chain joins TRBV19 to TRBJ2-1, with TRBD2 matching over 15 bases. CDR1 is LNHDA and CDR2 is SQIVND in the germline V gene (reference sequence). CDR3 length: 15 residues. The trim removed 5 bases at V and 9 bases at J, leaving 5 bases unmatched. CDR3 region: CASSSGLAGGGEQFF. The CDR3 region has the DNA TGTGCCAGTAGTTCCGGACTAGCGGGAGGGGGTGAGCAGTTCTTC.

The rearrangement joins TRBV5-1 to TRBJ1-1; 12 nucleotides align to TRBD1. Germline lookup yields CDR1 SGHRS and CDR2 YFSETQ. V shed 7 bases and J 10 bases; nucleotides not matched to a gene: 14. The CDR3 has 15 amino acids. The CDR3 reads CASLVSRDRGRGAFF. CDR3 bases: TGCGCCAGCTTGGTTTCTCGGGACAGGGGGCGCGGAGCTTTCTTT. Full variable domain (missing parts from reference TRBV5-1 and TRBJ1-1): KAGVTQTPRYLIKTRGQQVTLSCSPISGHRSVSWYQQTPGQGLQFLFEYFSETQRNKGNFPGRFSGRQFSNSRSEMNVSTLELGDSALYLCASLVSRDRGRGAFFGQGTRLTVV.

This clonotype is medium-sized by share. In nucleotides, the CDR3 is TGTGCCAGCAGCTTAAGTTCTTATTTCGCGGGGCGGTCCTACAATGAGCAGTTCTTC. Its translation is CASSLSSYFAGRSYNEQFF. The V gene is TRBV7-9, the J gene TRBJ2-1; possibly TRBD2 for D (6 bases). Trimming left V 2 bases short and J 1 base short, with 21 bases between. The CDR3 has 19 residues. The V gene's germline CDR1 is SEHNR and CDR2 FQNEAQ (reference sequence).

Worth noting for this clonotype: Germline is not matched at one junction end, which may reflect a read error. This CDR3 reads CASKGTRITGELAF. The CDR3 region has the DNA TGTGCCAGCAAGGGGACCAGAATCACCGGGGAGCTGGCTTTT. V usage is TRBV7-2 and J usage is TRBJ2-2; D assignment may be TRBD1 or TRBD2 (5 bases each). Germline values: CDR1 SGHTA, CDR2 FQGNSA. This CDR3 contains 14 residues. The entire variable domain, with the rest obtained from reference TRBV7-2 and TRBJ2-2, is as follows: GAGVSQSPSNKVTEKGKDVELRCDPISGHTALYWYRQSLGQGLEFLIYFQGNSAPDKSGLPSDRFSAERTGGSVSTLTIQRTQQEDSAVYLCASKGTRITGELAFGEGSRLTVL.

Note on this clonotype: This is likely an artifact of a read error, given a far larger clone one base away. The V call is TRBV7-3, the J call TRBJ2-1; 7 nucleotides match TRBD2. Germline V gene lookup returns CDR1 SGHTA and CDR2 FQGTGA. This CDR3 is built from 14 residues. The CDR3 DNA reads TGTGCCGGCAGCTTTTCCGTCAGCGGGGATGAGCAGTTCTTC. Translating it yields CAGSFSVSGDEQFF.

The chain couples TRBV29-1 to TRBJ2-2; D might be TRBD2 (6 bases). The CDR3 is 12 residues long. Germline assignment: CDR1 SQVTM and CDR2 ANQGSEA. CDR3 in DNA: TGCCTACCTCAGCGGGTGACCGGGGAGCTGTTTTTT. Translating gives CLPQRVTGELFF.

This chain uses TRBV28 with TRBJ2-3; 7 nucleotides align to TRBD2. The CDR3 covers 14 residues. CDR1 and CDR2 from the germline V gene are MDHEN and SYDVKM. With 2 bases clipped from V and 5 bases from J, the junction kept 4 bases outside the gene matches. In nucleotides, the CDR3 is TGTGCCAGCAGTTTACAGGGCGGGGGAGATACGCAGTATTTT. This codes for CASSLQGGGDTQYF.

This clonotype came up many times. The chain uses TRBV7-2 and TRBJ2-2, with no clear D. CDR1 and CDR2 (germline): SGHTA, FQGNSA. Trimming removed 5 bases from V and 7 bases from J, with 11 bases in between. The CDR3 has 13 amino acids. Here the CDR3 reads CASSEGSSGELFF. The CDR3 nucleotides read TGTGCCAGCAGCGAAGGGTCAAGCGGGGAGCTGTTTTTT. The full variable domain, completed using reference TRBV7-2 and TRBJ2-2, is GAGVSQSPSNKVTEKGKDVELRCDPISGHTALYWYRQSLGQGLEFLIYFQGNSAPDKSGLPSDRFSAERTGGSVSTLTIQRTQQEDSAVYLCASSEGSSGELFFGEGSRLTVL.

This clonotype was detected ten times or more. CDR3 sequence reads: CASSRDRREQFF. The DNA for the CDR3 is TGCGCCAGCAGCAGGGACAGGAGGGAGCAGTTCTTC. The chain recombines TRBV5-1 with TRBJ2-1; 8 positions match TRBD1. The CDR3 contains 12 residues. V dropped 4 bases and J dropped 10; count of bases not matched to a gene: 4. Germline CDR1 is SGHRS and CDR2 is YFSETQ.

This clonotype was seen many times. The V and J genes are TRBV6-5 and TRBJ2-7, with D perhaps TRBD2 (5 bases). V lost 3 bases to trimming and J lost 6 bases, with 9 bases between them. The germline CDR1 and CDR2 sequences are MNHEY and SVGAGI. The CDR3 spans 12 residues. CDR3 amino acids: CASSYGRGEQYF. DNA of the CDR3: TGTGCCAGCAGTTATGGACGGGGCGAGCAGTACTTC.

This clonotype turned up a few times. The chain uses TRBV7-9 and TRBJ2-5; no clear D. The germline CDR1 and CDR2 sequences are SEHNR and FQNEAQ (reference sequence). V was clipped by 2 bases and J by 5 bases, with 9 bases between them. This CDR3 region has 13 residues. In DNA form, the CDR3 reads TGTGCCAGCAGCTTATTAGGGATGGAGACCCAGTACTTC. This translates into CASSLLGMETQYF.

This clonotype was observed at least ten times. CDR3: CASSLAGGFGELFF. Here the CDR3 DNA reads TGCGCCAGCAGCCTAGCGGGAGGGTTCGGGGAGCTGTTTTTT. The chain combines TRBV4-3 with TRBJ2-2, with TRBD2 identical over 11 bases. Germline values: CDR1 LGHNA, CDR2 YSLEER. Trimming cost V 4 bases and J 7 bases; bases outside gene matches: 2. CDR3 length equals 14 residues.

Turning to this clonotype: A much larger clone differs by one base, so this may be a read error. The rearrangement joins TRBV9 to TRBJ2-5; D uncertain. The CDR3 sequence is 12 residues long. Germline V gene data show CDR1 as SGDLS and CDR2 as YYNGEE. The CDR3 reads CGSSADQETQYF. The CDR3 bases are TGTGGCAGCAGCGCCGACCAAGAGACCCAGTACTTC.

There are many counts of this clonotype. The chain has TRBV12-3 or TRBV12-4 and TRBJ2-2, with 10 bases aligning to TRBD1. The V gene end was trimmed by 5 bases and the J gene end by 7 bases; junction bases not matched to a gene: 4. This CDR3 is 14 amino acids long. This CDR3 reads CASSQTGGVGELFF. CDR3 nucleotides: TGTGCCAGCAGTCAGACAGGGGGCGTCGGGGAGCTGTTTTTT.

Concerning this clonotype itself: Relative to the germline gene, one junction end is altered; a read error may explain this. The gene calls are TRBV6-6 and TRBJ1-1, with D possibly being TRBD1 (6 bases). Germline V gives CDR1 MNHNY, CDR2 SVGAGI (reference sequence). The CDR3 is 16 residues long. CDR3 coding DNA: TGTTCCAGCAGTTACTTCGGGGGGCGCCAACAATCTGAAGCTTTCTTT. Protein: CSSSYFGGRQQSEAFF.

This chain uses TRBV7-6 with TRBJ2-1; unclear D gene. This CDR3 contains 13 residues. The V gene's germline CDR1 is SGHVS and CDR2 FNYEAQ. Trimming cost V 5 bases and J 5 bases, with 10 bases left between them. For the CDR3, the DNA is TGTGCCAGCAGCCCGCGCCGGGACAATGAGCAGTTCTTC. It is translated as CASSPRRDNEQFF.

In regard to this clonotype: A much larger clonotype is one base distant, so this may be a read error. In DNA form, the CDR3 reads TGTCCCAGCAGCTTAAGGGGACTAGCGGTGAACACCGGGGAGCTGTTTTTT. It is translated as CPSSLRGLAVNTGELFF. The chain joins TRBV7-3 to TRBJ2-2; 11 nucleotides agree with TRBD2. CDR3 length: 17 residues. Germline CDR1 is SGHTA and CDR2 is FQGTGA.

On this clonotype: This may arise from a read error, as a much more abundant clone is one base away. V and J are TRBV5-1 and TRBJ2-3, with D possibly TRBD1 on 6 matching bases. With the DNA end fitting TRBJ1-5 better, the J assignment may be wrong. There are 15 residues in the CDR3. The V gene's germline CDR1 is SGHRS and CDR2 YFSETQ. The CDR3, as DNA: TGCGCCAGCAGCTTGGCCGGACAGAGCACAGATACGCAGCATTTT. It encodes CASSLAGQSTDTQHF.